The present T cell receptor beta chain was sequenced within a study of blood T cell repertoires in COVID-19. In germline, CDR1 is SGHVS, CDR2 FQNEAQ. Deletions cut 5 bases from V and 2 bases from J, with 16 bases between. The CDR3 runs 15 residues. Clones were read by immunoSEQ multiplex PCR, and TCRdb kept only the in-frame ones, dropping some. Among 250,000 or so clones listed, 88% were seen once. What was sequenced was peripheral blood. The V call is TRBV7-8, the J call TRBJ2-7, with D possibly TRBD2 on 5 matching bases. The clonotype was recovered from a woman in her thirties or forties who had recovered from COVID-19. The chain's CDR3 is CASSPEGSPPYEQYV. The CDR3 nucleotides read TGTGCCAGCAGCCCAGAGGGCAGTCCCCCCTACGAGCAGTACGTC.